These 5 T cell receptor beta chains were all obtained from the same sample, sequenced in a study of cytomegalovirus exposure and HLA in healthy donors. Use of 60 Vbeta and 13 Jbeta primers characterized the PCR. Only in-frame clones appear in the TCRdb table, and some are missing; sequencing was by immunoSEQ multiplex PCR. The sample data list 50,000 to 70,000 clones. Sequenced sample: PBMCs. The origin of the receptors is a woman aged 18-35 years in good health and CMV-seronegative.

This rearrangement joins TRBV5-4 to TRBJ2-5, with D perhaps matching TRBD1 (5 bases). The DNA end is a closer match to TRBJ2-7, so the J assignment may be wrong. Germline lookup yields CDR1 SGHNT and CDR2 YYREEE (reference sequence). CDR3 length: 14 residues. The CDR3 protein is CASSPGSGPHEQYF. CDR3 in DNA: TGTGCCAGCAGCCCCGGGTCAGGGCCCCACGAGCAGTACTTC.

The genes are TRBV27 and TRBJ1-1; TRBD1 matches at 9 bases. This CDR3 comprises 15 residues. Germline trimming cut 5 bases from V and 5 bases from J; bases unmatched to any gene: 9. Germline V gives CDR1 MNHEY, CDR2 SMNVEV (reference sequence). CDR3 region: CASSLTGTGWTEAFF. Written as DNA, the CDR3 is TGTGCCAGCAGTCTAACCGGGACAGGGTGGACTGAAGCTTTCTTT.

The chain carries TRBV6-5 and TRBJ1-2, with D unresolved. From germline, CDR1 is MNHEY and CDR2 SVGAGI. V was cut by 6 bases and J by 0 bases, with 8 bases left in between. This CDR3 region has 13 residues. The CDR3 region is CASSSLANYGYTF. Written as DNA, the CDR3 is TGTGCCAGCAGCTCCCTCGCTAACTATGGCTACACCTTC.

V gene TRBV10-1 combines with J gene TRBJ1-2; no firm D call. V was shortened by 3 bases and J by 5 bases, with 13 bases between the two germline ends. The CDR3 consists of 14 residues. Germline V gene data show CDR1 as WNHNN and CDR2 as SYGVQD (reference sequence). The CDR3 here is CASSESPSGYGYTF. The CDR3 DNA reads as TGCGCCAGCAGTGAATCACCCTCCGGGTATGGCTACACCTTC.

The rearrangement joins TRBV5-6 to TRBJ2-7, with 7 bases aligning to TRBD2. The CDR3 loop spans 12 amino acids. The germline V gene encodes CDR1 SGHDT and CDR2 YYEEEE. V was pared by 3 bases and J by 5 bases, with 2 bases of the junction left unmatched. CDR3 amino acids: CASSWGGNEQYF. CDR3 bases: TGTGCCAGCAGCTGGGGGGGGAACGAGCAGTACTTC.